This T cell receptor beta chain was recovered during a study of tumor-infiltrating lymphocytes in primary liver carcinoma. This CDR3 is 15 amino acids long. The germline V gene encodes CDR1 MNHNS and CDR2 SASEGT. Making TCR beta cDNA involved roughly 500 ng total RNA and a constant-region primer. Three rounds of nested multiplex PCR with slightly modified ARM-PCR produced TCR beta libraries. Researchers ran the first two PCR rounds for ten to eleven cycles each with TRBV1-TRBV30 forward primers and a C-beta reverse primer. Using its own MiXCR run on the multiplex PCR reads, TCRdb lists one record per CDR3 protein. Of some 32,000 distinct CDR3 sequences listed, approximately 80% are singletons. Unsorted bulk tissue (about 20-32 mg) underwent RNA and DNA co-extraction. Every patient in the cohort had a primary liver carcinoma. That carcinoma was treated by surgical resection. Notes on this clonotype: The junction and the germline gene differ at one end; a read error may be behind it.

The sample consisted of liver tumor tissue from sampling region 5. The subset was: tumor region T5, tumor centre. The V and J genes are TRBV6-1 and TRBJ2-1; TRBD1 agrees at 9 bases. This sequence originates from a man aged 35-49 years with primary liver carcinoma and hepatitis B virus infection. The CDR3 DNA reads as TGTGTCAGCAATGCGCGGTGGGGACAGGGCGGTGAGCTGTTCTTC. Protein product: CVSNARWGQGGELFF.